This entry is about one T cell receptor (beta chain). Its antigen has not been determined. No base-level quality is on record; no much larger clone is a single base apart. Based on the germline V gene, the CDR1 and CDR2 sequences are SGHVS and FQNEAQ. Germline trimming amounts to 5 bases on V and 2 bases on J, with 6 as the count of junction bases outside the gene matches. Inclusive of the bounding cysteine and valine, the CDR3 is 15 residues long. Just the 45-base CDR3 DNA is kept, in frame starting at base 1. This sample is drawn from a study of identical twins (dated by TCRdb to 2016 to 2017). About the full investigation: To test whether fetal clonotypes persist, this study deep-sequenced TCR alpha and beta repertoires from monozygotic twins, from unrelated adults of various ages, and from cord blood. To rule out contamination, the twin experiments were replicated at different times with different library preparation protocols.

Library preparation used 5' RACE. For sequencing, an Illumina HiSeq 2000 was employed. A universal primer binding site was introduced by template switching, and a unique molecular identifier was present in the final cDNA, enabling accurate counting of TCR cDNA molecules. First-strand cDNA for TCR alpha and beta chains was synthesized from specific primers in the conserved constant-segment region. To control for contamination, every cDNA library carried two barcodes: a SMART-Mk sample barcode plus Illumina barcodes. TruSeq adapter sequences, together with Illumina sample barcodes, were added in two successive PCR steps. The TCR alpha and beta cDNA libraries were sequenced on the Illumina HiSeq platform using custom primers. Per the authors' processing: MiGEC was used to process raw reads and extract unique molecular identifiers, and MiXCR was used to find CDR3 positions. For each individual, recombination models were inferred using an EM algorithm with the repgenHMM and IGoR tools. The analysis of shared clonotypes was done with the tcR package in R, with sharing normalized by the product of cloneset sizes. Out-of-frame nonproductive sequences were analyzed to study raw recombination free of thymic and clonal selection effects. TCRdb reprocessing: public reads trimmed at Q25 with fastp, clones called with MiXCR, in-frame beta chains kept. CDR3 protein duplicates are merged, each entry listing the most common genes and DNA. These V and J calls originate from TCRdb's pipeline instead of the authors' own analysis. Within this sample are 750,000 to 950,000 distinct CDR3 sequences, with about 12% of them counted one time only. Clones ranked in the top ten supply around 1.5% of the sample.

Only healthy Caucasian donors were included. The twin cohort consisted of three pairs of female monozygotic twins, all aged roughly 18 to 29 years. RNA for TCR libraries was isolated from peripheral blood mononuclear cells. Paper-wide results and their limitations: Conclusions relied on cross-sectional statistical analysis, since the same donors could not be followed over many years. In monozygotic twins, out-of-frame TCR alpha sharing was systematically underestimated by recombination models, although the models agreed with sharing between unrelated individuals. In beta out-of-frame sequences, excess twin sharing was weaker, because having fewer shared sequences lowered the signal-to-noise ratio. Abundant cord blood beta clonotypes had fewer insertions, young adult naive repertoires showed a similar but weaker trend, and memory repertoires showed no such trend. Zero-insertion analyses could be partly confounded by invariant T cells such as MAIT and iNKT, although diverse VJ usage argued against such confounding for most clonotypes. Compared with coincidental sharing between unrelated individuals, out-of-frame TCR alpha sequences shared between twins showed an excess of sequences with low generation probability.

Another study also made use of these data, one on yellow fever vaccine responses in identical twins. In that second paper, the authors write: According to the authors, the vaccine-induced T cell response in identical twins seemed to be partly convergent and partly specific to each individual. Focusing on identical twins, the study followed the T cell clones that responded to the vaccine, and did so with precision.

The receptor was isolated from a woman aged 18-29 years in good health. The V and J segments used are TRBV7-8 and TRBJ2-7; the junction holds 10 bases that match TRBD1. The sequenced sample was PBMCs. The CDR3: CASSPLGTGAYEQYV. The DNA reads as follows: TGTGCCAGCAGCCCCCTAGGGACAGGGGCCTACGAGCAGTACGTC.